This TCR beta chain was recorded in a study of blood T cell repertoires in COVID-19. The data were produced by immunoSEQ multiplex PCR, yet TCRdb's version contains in-frame clones alone and is incomplete. The profile shows around 240,000 clones, 70% to 90% of them singletons. After removal of 6 bases from V and 0 bases from J, the junction contained 9 bases not matched to a gene. This CDR3 region has 16 residues. Per the germline V gene, CDR1 is SGHKS and CDR2 is YYEKEE (reference sequence). The source material was peripheral blood. The chain links TRBV5-5 to TRBJ1-1; 9 bases align to TRBD1. The sequence was collected from a woman in her twenties or thirties who had recovered from COVID-19. The CDR3 bases are TGTGCCAGCACATCTGGGACAGGGAAAATGAACACTGAAGCTTTCTTT. This sequence encodes CASTSGTGKMNTEAFF.